The clone carrying this T cell receptor (beta chain) has a count of ten or more. This specimen comes from a study of CD8 T cells in ankylosing spondylitis. One entry per CDR3 protein results from TCRdb running MiXCR on the 5' RACE reads. The sample shows 35,000 or so distinct CDR3 sequences, approximately 6% of them seen only once. Sequenced material: blood, either unsorted or a sorted T cell fraction (not recorded which). This clonotype originated in a male donor with ankylosing spondylitis or in good health (not recorded which).

This chain's CDR3 is CASSHEGTSVSGANVLTF. CDR3 DNA: TGCGCCAGCAGCCATGAAGGGACTAGCGTGTCGGGGGCCAACGTCCTGACTTTC. This chain connects TRBV4-3 to TRBJ2-6, with 10 bases matching TRBD2. The CDR3 consists of 18 residues. The germline V gene has CDR1 LGHNA and CDR2 YSLEER. The ends lost 3 bases at V and 4 bases at J; junction bases unmatched: 9.